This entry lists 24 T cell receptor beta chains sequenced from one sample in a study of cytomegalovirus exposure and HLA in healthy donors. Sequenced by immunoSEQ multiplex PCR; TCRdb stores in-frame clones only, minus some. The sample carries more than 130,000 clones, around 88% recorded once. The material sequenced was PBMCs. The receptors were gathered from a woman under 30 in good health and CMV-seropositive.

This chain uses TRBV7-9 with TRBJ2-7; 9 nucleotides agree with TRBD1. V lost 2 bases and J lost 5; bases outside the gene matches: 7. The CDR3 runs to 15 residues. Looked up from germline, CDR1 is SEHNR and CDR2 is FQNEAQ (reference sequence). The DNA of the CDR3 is TGTGCCAGCAGCTTACTCAGAGGACAGGGGCACGAGCAGTACTTC. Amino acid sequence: CASSLLRGQGHEQYF.

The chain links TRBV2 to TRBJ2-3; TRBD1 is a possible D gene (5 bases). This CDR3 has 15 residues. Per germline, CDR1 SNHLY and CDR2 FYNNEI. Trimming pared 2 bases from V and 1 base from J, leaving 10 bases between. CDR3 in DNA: TGTGCCAGCAGTGAATTTGACAGAGGCACAGATACGCAGTATTTT. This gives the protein CASSEFDRGTDTQYF.

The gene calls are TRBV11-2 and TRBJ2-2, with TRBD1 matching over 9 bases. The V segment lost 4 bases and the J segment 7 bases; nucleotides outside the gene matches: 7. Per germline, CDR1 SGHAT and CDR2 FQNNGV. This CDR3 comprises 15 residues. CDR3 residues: CASSSRDRGDGELFF. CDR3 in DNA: TGTGCCAGCAGCTCCCGAGACAGGGGGGACGGGGAGCTGTTTTTT. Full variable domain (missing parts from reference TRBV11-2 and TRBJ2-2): EAGVAQSPRYKIIEKRQSVAFWCNPISGHATLYWYQQILGQGPKLLIQFQNNGVVDDSQLPKDRFSAERLKGVDSTLKIQPAKLEDSAVYLCASSSRDRGDGELFFGEGSRLTVL.

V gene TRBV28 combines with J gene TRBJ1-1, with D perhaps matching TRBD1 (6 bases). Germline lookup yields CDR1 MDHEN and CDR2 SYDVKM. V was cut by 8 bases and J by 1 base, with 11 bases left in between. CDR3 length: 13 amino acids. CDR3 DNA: TGTGCCAGCTATACCAGGGGGAACACTGAAGCTTTCTTT. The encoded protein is CASYTRGNTEAFF.

CDR3 bases: TGTGCCAGCAGCCCCCGTAAGGGGGAATTCACAGATACGCAGTATTTT. Translating it yields CASSPRKGEFTDTQYF. V gene TRBV9 combines with J gene TRBJ2-3; D might be TRBD1 (6 bases). The germline CDR1 and CDR2 sequences are SGDLS and YYNGEE. The V end lost 4 bases, the J end lost 2 bases, and 17 bases lay between the germline ends. CDR3 length: 16 amino acids.

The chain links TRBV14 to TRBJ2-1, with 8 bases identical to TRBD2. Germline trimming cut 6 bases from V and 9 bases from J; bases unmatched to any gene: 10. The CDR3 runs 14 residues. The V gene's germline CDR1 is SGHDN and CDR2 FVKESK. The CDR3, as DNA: TGTGCCAGCAGTGAGGTAGCGGGAAGGGTTGAGCAGTTCTTC. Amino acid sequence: CASSEVAGRVEQFF.

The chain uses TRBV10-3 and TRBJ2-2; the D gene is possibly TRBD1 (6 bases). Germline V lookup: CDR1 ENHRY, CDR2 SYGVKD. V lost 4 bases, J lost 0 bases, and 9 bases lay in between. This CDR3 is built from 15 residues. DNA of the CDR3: TGTGCCATCAGTGGCGAGGGGGCGAACACCGGGGAGCTGTTTTTT. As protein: CAISGEGANTGELFF.

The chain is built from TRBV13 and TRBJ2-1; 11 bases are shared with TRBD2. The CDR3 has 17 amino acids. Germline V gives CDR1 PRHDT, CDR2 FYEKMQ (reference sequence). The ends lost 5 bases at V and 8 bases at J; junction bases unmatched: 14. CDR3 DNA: TGTGCCAGCAGCCTTAGCGGGGGGGCCCCTCCGGGTCATGAGCAGTTCTTC. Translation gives CASSLSGGAPPGHEQFF.

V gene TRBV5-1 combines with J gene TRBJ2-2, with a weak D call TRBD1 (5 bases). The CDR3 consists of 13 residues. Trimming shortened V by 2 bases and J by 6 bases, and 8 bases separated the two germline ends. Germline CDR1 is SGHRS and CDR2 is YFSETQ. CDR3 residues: CASSFQGAGELFF. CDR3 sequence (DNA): TGCGCCAGCAGCTTCCAGGGTGCCGGGGAGCTGTTTTTT.

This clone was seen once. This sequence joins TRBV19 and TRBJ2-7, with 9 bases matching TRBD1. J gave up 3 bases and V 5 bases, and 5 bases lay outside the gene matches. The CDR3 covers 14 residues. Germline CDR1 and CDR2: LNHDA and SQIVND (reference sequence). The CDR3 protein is CASSWGDRDYEQYF. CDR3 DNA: TGTGCCAGTAGTTGGGGGGACAGGGACTACGAGCAGTACTTC.

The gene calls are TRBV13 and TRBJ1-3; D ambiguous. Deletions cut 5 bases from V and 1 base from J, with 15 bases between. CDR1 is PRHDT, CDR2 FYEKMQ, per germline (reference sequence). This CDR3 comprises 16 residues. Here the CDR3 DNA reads TGTGCCAGCAGCCCCCGGGAGGGTCTATCTGGAAACACCATATATTTT. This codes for CASSPREGLSGNTIYF.

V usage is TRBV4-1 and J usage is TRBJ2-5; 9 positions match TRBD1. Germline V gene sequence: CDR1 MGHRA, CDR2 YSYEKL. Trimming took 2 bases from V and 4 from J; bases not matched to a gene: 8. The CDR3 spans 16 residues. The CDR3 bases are TGCGCCAGCAGCCAACTAGACAGGGGGGGAGGAGAGACCCAGTACTTC. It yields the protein CASSQLDRGGGETQYF.

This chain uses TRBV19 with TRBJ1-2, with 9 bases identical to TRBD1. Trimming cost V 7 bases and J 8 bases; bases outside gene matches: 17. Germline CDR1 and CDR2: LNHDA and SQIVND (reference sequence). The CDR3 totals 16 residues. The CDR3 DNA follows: TGTGCCAGTACAGGAGGGACAGGGCGTTGGGGGAGCGGCTACACCTTC. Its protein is CASTGGTGRWGSGYTF.

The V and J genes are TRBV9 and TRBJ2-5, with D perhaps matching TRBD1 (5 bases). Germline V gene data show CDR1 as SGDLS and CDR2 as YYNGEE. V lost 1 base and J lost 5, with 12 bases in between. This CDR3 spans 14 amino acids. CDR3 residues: CASSVQGAGETQYF. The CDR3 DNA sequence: TGTGCCAGCAGCGTACAAGGGGCCGGGGAGACCCAGTACTTC.

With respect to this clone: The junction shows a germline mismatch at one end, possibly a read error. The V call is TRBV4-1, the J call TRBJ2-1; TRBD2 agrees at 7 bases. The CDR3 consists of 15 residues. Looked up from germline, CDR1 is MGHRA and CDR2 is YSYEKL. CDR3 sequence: CASSQVTGGGNEQFF. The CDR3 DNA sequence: TGCGCCAGCAGTCAAGTGACTGGGGGGGGCAATGAGCAGTTCTTC.

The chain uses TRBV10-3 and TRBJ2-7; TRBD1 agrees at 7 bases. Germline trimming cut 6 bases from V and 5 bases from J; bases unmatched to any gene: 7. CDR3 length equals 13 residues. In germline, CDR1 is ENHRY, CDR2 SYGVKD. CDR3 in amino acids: CAIRGQTGHEQYF. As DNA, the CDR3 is TGTGCCATCAGGGGGCAGACAGGGCACGAGCAGTACTTC.

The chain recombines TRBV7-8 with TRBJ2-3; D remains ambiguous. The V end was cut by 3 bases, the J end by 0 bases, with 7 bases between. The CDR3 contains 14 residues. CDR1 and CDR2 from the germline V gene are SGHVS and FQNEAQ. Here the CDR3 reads CASSFDTSTDTQYF. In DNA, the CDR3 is TGTGCCAGCAGCTTCGACACAAGCACAGATACGCAGTATTTT.

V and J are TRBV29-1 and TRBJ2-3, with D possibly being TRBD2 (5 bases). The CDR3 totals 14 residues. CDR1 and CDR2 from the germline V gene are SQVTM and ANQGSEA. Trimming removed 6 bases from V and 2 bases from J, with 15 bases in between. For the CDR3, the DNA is TGCAGCGTCGAACCGGGAACCCACACAGATACGCAGTATTTT. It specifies CSVEPGTHTDTQYF.

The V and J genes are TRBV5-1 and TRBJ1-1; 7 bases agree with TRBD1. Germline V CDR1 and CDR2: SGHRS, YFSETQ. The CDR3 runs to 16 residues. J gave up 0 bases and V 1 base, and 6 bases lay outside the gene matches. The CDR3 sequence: CASSLSGDSLNTEAFF. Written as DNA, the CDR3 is TGCGCCAGCAGCTTGTCCGGGGACAGCCTGAACACTGAAGCTTTCTTT.

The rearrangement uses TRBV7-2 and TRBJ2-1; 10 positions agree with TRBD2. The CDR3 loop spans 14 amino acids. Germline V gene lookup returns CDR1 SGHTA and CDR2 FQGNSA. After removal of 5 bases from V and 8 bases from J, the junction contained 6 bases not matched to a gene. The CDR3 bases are TGTGCCAGCAGCCGCGGGACTAGCGTCTATGAGCAGTTCTTC. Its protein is CASSRGTSVYEQFF.

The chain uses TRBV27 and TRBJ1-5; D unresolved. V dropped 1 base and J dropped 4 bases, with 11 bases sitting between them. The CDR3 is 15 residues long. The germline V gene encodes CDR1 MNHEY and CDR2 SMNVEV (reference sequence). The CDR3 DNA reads TGTGCCAGCAGTTTATTGGGAGGGCCTAATCAGCCCCAGCATTTT. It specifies CASSLLGGPNQPQHF.

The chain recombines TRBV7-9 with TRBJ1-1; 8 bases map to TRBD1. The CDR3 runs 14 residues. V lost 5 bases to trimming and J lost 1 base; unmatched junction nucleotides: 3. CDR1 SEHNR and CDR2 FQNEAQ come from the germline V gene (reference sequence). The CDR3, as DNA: TGTGCCAGCAGCCAACAGGGGGGGAACACTGAAGCTTTCTTT. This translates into CASSQQGGNTEAFF.

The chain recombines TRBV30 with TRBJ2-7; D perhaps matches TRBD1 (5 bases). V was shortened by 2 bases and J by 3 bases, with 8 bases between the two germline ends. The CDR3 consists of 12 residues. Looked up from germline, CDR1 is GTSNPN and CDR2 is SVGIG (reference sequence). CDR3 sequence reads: CAWSRQGYEQYF. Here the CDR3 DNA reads TGTGCCTGGAGTAGGCAGGGCTACGAGCAGTACTTC.

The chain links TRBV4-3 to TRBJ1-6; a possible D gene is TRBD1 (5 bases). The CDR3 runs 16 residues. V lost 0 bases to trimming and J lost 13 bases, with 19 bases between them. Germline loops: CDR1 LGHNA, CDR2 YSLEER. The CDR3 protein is CASSQDLYNGGAPLHF. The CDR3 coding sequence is TGCGCCAGCAGCCAAGATCTTTACAACGGGGGAGCGCCCCTCCACTTT.